This TCR beta chain is drawn from a study of blood T cell repertoires in COVID-19. Overall study context: The study drew acute and convalescent COVID-19 samples from the United States, Italy and Spain. T cells, B-cell-depleted T cells, or PBMCs provided the cDNA or gDNA that served as material.

Per the study methods: Estimated nucleated cell counts came from reference gene primer amplification. The method was immunoSEQ multiplex PCR; TCRdb's version includes in-frame clones alone and lacks a portion of them. V, J and clone size are those of that table, while D and trimming were read from the DNA. The sample carries 150,000 or so clones, approximately 80% recorded once. The ends were cut back, 3 bases at V and 5 bases at J, with 20 bases in the middle. The CDR3 spans 16 residues. Germline CDR1 reads MDHEN; CDR2 reads SYDVKM. The V gene is TRBV28, the J gene TRBJ2-7; TRBD1 is a possible D gene (6 bases). This receptor was obtained from a human donor in a cohort sampled during active COVID-19. Sample: peripheral blood. The CDR3 is CASSFSGFPTGNEQYF. The CDR3 nucleotides are TGTGCCAGCAGTTTTTCAGGGTTCCCCACAGGGAACGAGCAGTACTTC.